The sequence of this T cell receptor beta chain was determined in a study of human T cells and chemical hapten exposure. Study results and caveats: The study found that PT1 expanded TCR counts correlated positively with patch test score. Expanded TCRs formed significantly more large CDR3 similarity clusters than controls.

Stated time point: patch test 3, about 24 weeks after DPC sensitization. Treatment reported: therapeutic diphenylcyclopropenone sensitization with weekly scalp DPC. On this clonotype itself: Its antigen is unidentified.

TCRdb re-called the RACE reads through MiXCR, storing one row per CDR3 protein. The sample has some 84,000 distinct CDR3 sequences, roughly a tenth seen once; the top ten hold approximately 3.7%. The clonotype was recovered from a woman aged 45 to 65 with alopecia areata. Some clones in this sample may be carry-over from other donors' samples. The sample here was whole blood, taken in connection with sensitization to the hapten diphenylcyclopropenone (DPC).

CDR3 protein: CASSQDGGQPGALFF. The CDR3 bases are TGTGCCAGCAGCCAAGACGGGGGACAGCCAGGGGCACTGTTTTTT. The rearrangement uses TRBV3-1 and TRBJ1-4; 7 nucleotides agree with TRBD1. In germline, CDR1 is LGHDT, CDR2 YNNKEL (reference sequence). Trimming removed 0 bases from V and 13 bases from J; junction bases left unmatched: 11. The CDR3 covers 15 residues.